The source of this T cell receptor beta chain is a study of CD8 T cells in ankylosing spondylitis. Germline V lookup: CDR1 MDHEN, CDR2 SYDVKM. The CDR3 has 15 amino acids. Between the trimmed V and J ends, which lost 9 bases and 0 bases, there was a span of 15 bases. Details on this clonotype: Its matching antigen is unknown.

General observations from the study: What appeared characteristic of ankylosing spondylitis blood was a TCR beta motif of eight highly homologous variants. Significant enrichment of disease-linked clones was reported in matched ankylosing spondylitis synovial fluid.

Using quantitative 5'-RACE with molecular barcodes, the authors made TCR beta libraries. Each CDR3 protein is one row after TCRdb ran MiXCR on the 5' RACE reads. The table lists roughly 130,000 distinct CDR3 sequences, more than 7% of them singletons. This TCR was recovered from a male donor with ankylosing spondylitis. V and J are TRBV28 and TRBJ1-5; D remains ambiguous. The sequencing sample was made of synovial fluid, either unsorted or a sorted T cell fraction (not recorded which). CDR3 amino acids: CASRSGGPSNQPQHF. CDR3 DNA sequence: TGTGCCAGTCGGTCGGGAGGCCCTAGCAATCAGCCCCAGCATTTT.